The source of this T cell receptor beta chain is a study of graft-versus-host responses after intestinal transplantation. Overall study context: Multivisceral, liver-intestinal, or isolated intestinal transplants were received by the recipients. Each patient got anti-thymocyte globulin induction, then tacrolimus and steroids for about 3 years.

Data came from immunoSEQ multiplex PCR; TCRdb stores just in-frame clones and leaves some out. This sample carries 110,000 to 150,000 clones, 92% of them seen once, and the ten largest clones take 0.19%. With regard to this clone: Its antigen is not known.

Trimming cost V 0 bases and J 7 bases, with 10 bases left between them. From germline, CDR1 is SGHRS and CDR2 YFSETQ. The CDR3 is 13 amino acids. The chain joins TRBV5-1 to TRBJ1-2; a possible D gene is TRBD1 (5 bases). The clonotype originates from a human donor who received an intestinal transplant. The sample consisted of unstimulated CD4+ T cells sorted from spleen or lymph node cells, taken before intestinal transplant. CDR3 sequence: CASSLGVTGGYTF. CDR3 DNA sequence: TGCGCCAGCAGCTTGGGGGTCACAGGTGGCTACACCTTC.